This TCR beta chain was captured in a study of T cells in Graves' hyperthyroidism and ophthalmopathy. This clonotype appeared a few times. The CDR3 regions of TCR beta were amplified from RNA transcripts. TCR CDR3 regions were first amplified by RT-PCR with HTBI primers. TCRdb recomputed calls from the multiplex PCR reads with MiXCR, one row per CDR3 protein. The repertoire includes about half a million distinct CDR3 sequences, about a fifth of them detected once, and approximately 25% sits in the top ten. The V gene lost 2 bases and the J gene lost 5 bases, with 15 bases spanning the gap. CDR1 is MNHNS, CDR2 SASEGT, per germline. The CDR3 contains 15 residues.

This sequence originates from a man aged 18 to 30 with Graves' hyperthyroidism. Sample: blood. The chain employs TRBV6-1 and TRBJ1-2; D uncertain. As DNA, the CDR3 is TGTGCCAGCAGTGAAACCTTAGTAAGGATATATGGCTACACCTTC. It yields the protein CASSETLVRIYGYTF.